The clone carrying this TCR beta chain appeared a few times. Its target is unknown. This sample was included in a study of T cells in Graves' hyperthyroidism and ophthalmopathy. Using RNA transcripts as the source, TCR beta CDR3 regions were amplified. HTBI primers were employed in a first-round RT-PCR of the TCR CDR3. TCRdb re-derived calls from the multiplex PCR reads in MiXCR, one entry per CDR3 protein. The table shows around 350,000 distinct CDR3 sequences, with about 18% occurring only once. Findings and caveats of the study: From stable hyperthyroidism, ophthalmopathy was separated by a 13 V-J model. Ophthalmopathy was predicted by the model a median of 6.5 months ahead of onset.

Per the germline V gene, CDR1 is LNHDA and CDR2 is SQIVND (reference sequence). Germline trimming cut 4 bases from V and 3 bases from J; bases unmatched to any gene: 7. The CDR3 runs to 15 residues. The rearrangement joins TRBV19 to TRBJ2-7; 9 nucleotides align to TRBD1. The sequenced material came from blood. This sequence originates from a woman under 40 with Graves' hyperthyroidism that later progressed to Graves' ophthalmopathy. The CDR3 sequence is CASSRNPGQGYEQYF. Written as DNA, the CDR3 is TGTGCCAGTAGTAGGAACCCGGGACAGGGCTACGAGCAGTACTTC.